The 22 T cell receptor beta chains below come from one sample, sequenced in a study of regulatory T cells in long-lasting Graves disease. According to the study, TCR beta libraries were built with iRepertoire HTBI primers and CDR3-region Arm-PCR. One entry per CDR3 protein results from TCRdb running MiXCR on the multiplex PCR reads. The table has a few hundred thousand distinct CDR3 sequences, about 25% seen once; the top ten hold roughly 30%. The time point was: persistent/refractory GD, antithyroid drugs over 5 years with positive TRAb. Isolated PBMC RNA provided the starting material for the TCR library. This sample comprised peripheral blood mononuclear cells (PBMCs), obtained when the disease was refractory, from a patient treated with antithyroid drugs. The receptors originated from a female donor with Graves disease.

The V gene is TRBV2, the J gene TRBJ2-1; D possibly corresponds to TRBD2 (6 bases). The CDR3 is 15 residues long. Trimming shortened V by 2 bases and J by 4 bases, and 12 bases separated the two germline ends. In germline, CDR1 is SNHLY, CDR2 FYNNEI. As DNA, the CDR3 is TGTGCCAGCAGTGAATCGTCTAGCGCATACAATGAGCAGTTCTTC. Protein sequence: CASSESSSAYNEQFF. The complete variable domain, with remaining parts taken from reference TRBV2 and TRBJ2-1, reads EPEVTQTPSHQVTQMGQEVILRCVPISNHLYFYWYRQILGQKVEFLVSFYNNEISEKSEIFDDQFSVERPDGSNFTLKIRSTKLEDSAMYFCASSESSSAYNEQFFGPGTRLTVL.

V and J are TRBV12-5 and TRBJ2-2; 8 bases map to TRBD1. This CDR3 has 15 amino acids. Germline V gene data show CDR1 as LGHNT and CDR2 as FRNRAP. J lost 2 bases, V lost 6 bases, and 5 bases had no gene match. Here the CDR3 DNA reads TGTGCTAGTGGCACCGGGACAGGAAACACCGGGGAGCTGTTTTTT. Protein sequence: CASGTGTGNTGELFF. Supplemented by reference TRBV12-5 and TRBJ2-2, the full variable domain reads DARVTQTPRHKVTEMGQEVTMRCQPILGHNTVFWYRQTMMQGLELLAYFRNRAPLDDSGMPKDRFSAEMPDATLATLKIQPSEPRDSAVYFCASGTGTGNTGELFFGEGSRLTVL.

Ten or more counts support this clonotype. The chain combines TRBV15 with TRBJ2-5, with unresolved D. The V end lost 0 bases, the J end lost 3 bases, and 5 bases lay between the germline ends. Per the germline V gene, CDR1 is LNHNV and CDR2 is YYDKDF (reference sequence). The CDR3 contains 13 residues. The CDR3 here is CATSRDLKETQYF. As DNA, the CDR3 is TGTGCCACCAGCAGAGATCTAAAAGAGACCCAGTACTTC.

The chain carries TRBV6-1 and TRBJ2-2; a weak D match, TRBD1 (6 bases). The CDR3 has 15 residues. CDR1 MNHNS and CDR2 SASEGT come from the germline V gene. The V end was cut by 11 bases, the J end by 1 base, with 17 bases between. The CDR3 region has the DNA TGTGCCGCCGGTGTCGGGACACGGAACACCGGGGAGCTGTTTTTT. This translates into CAAGVGTRNTGELFF.

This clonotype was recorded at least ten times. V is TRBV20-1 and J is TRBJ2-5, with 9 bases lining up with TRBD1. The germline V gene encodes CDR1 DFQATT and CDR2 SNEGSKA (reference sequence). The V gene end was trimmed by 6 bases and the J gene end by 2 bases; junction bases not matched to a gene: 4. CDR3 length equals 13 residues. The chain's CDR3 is CSAMGQGQETQYF. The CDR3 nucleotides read TGCAGTGCCATGGGACAGGGACAAGAGACCCAGTACTTC.

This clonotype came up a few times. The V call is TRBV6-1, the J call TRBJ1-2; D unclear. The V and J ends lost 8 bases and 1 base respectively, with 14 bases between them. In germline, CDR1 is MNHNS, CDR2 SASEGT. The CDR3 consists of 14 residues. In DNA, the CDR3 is TGTGCCAGCGCCGAGACCCGAATTAACTATGGCTACACCTTC. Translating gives CASAETRINYGYTF.

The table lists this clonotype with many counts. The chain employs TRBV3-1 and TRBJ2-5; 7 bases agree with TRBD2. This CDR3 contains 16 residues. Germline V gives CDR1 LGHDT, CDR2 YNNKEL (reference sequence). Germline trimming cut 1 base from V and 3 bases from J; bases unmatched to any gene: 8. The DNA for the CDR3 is TGTGCCAGCAGCCAAGGCAGGCTAGCGGAGAAAGAGACCCAGTACTTC. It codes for CASSQGRLAEKETQYF.

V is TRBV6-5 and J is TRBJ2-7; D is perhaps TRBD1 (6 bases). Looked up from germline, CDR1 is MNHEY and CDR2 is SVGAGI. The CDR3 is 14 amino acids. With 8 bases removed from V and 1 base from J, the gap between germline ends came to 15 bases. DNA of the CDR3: TGTGCCAGCCGTTTCCGGGACACTTCCTACGAGCAGTACTTC. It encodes CASRFRDTSYEQYF.

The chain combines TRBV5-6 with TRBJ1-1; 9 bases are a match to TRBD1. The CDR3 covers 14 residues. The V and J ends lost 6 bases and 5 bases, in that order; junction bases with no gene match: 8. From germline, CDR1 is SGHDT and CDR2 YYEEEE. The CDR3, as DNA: TGTGCCAGCATCGAACAGGGGGCTGGGACTGAAGCTTTCTTT. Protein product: CASIEQGAGTEAFF.

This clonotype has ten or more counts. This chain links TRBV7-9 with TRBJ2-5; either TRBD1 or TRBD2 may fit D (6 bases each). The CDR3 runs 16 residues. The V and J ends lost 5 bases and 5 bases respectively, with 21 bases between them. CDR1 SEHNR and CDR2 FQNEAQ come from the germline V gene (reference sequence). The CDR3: CASSPGAGGAWETQYF. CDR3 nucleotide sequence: TGTGCCAGCAGCCCCGGAGCCGGGGGCGCGTGGGAGACCCAGTACTTC.

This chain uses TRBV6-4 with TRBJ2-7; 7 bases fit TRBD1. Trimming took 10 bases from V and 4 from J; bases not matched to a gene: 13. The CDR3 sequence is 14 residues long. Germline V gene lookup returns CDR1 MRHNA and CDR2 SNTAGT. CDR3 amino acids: CATLKTGMVYEQYF. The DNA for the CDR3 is TGTGCCACTCTAAAGACAGGGATGGTTTACGAGCAGTACTTC.

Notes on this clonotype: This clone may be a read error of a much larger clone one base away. The CDR3 sequence is CASSYKTRRSSGANVPTF. As DNA, the CDR3 is TGTGCCAGCAGTTACAAGACACGGAGAAGCTCTGGGGCCAACGTCCCGACTTTC. The rearrangement uses TRBV6-9 and TRBJ2-6, with D maybe TRBD1 (5 bases). Germline CDR1 reads MNHGY; CDR2 reads SVAAGI. CDR3 length: 18 residues.

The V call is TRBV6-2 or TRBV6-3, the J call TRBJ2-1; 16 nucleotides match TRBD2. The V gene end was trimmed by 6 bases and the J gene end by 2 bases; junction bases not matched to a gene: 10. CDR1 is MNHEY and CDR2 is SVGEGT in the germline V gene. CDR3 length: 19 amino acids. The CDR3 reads CASSAPGLAGGPAYNEQFF. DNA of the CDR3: TGTGCCAGCAGCGCACCGGGACTAGCGGGAGGGCCGGCCTACAATGAGCAGTTCTTC.

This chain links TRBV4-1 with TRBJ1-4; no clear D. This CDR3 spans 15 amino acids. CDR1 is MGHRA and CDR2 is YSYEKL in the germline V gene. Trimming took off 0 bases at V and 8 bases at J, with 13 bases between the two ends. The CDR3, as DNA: TGCGCCAGCAGCCAAGAAGGACTCCGAGGGGAAAAACTGTTTTTT. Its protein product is CASSQEGLRGEKLFF.

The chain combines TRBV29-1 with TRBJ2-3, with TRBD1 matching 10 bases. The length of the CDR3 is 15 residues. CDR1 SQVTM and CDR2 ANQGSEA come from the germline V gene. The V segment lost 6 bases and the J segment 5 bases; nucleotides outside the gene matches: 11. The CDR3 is CSVLRDRGFLDTQYF. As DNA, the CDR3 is TGCAGCGTACTCCGGGACAGGGGCTTCCTAGATACGCAGTATTTT.

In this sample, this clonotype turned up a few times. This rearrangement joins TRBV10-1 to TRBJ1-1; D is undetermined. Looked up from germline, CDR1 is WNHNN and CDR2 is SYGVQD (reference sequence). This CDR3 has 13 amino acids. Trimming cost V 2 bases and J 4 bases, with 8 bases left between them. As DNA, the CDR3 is TGCGCCAGCAGTGAGGTTCATGGCACTGAAGCTTTCTTT. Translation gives CASSEVHGTEAFF.

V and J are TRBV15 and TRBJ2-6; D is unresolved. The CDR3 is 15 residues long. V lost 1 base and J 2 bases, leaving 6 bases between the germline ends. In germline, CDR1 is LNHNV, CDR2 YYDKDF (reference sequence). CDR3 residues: CATSRAPPGANVLTF. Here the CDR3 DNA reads TGTGCCACCAGCAGAGCCCCGCCTGGGGCCAACGTCCTGACTTTC.

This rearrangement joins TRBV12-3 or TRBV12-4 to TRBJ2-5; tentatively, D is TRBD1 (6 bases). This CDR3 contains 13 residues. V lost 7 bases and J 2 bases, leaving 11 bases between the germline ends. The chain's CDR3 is CASKPTGQETQYF. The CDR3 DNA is TGTGCCAGCAAACCGACAGGTCAAGAGACCCAGTACTTC.

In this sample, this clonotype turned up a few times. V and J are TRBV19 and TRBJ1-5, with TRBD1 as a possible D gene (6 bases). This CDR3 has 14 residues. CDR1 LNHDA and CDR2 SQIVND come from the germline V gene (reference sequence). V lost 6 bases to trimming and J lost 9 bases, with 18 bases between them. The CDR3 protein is CASRPGQGSLPQHF. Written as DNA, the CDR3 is TGTGCCAGTAGACCGGGACAAGGTTCGCTGCCCCAGCATTTT.

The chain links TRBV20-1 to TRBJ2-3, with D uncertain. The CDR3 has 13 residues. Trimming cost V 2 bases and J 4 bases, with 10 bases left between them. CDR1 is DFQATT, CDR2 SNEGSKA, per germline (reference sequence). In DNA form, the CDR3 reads TGCAGTGCTAGACCGCAAAGTCCAGATACGCAGTATTTT. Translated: CSARPQSPDTQYF.

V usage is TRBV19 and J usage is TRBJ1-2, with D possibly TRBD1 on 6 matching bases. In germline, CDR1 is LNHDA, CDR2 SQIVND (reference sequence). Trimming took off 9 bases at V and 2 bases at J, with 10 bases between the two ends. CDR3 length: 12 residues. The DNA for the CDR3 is TGTGCCAGCGCAGGGGCGAACTATGGCTACACCTTC. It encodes CASAGANYGYTF. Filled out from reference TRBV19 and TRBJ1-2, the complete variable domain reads DGGITQSPKYLFRKEGQNVTLSCEQNLNHDAMYWYRQDPGQGLRLIYYSQIVNDFQKGDIAEGYSVSREKKESFPLTVTSAQKNPTAFYLCASAGANYGYTFGSGTRLTVV.

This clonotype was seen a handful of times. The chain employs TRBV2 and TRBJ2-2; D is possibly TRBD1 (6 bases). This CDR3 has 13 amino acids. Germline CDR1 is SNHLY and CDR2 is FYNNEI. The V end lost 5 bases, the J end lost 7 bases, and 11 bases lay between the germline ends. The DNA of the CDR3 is TGTGCCAGCAGTTACGAAGGGGGCGGGGAGCTGTTTTTT. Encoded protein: CASSYEGGGELFF. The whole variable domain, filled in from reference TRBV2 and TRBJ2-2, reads EPEVTQTPSHQVTQMGQEVILRCVPISNHLYFYWYRQILGQKVEFLVSFYNNEISEKSEIFDDQFSVERPDGSNFTLKIRSTKLEDSAMYFCASSYEGGGELFFGEGSRLTVL.